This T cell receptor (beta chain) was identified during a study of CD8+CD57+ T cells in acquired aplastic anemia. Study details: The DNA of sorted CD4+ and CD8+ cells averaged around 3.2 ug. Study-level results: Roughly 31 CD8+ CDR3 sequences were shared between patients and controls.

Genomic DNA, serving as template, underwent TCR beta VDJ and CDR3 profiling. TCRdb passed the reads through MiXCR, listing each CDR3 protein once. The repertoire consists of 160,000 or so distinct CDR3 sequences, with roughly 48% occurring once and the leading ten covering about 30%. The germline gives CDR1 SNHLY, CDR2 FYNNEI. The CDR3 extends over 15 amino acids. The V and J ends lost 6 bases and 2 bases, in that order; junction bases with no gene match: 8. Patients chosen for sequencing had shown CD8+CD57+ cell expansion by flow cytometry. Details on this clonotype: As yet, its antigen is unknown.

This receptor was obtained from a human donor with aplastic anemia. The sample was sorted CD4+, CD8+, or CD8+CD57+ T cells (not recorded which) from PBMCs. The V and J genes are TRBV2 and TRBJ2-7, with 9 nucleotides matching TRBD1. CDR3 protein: CASSQGTGRTYEQYF. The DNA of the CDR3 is TGTGCCAGCAGCCAAGGGACAGGGAGGACCTACGAGCAGTACTTC. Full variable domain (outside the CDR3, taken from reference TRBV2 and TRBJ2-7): EPEVTQTPSHQVTQMGQEVILRCVPISNHLYFYWYRQILGQKVEFLVSFYNNEISEKSEIFDDQFSVERPDGSNFTLKIRSTKLEDSAMYFCASSQGTGRTYEQYFGPGTRLTVT.